This T cell receptor (beta chain) was sequenced in a study of a mutant IDH1 vaccine in newly diagnosed glioma. Study-wide context: Vaccination of patients was performed eight times, in weeks 1, 3, 5, 7, 11, 15, 19 and 23. Patients got their first vaccination 4-6 weeks after radiotherapy alone, or with temozolomide cycles. The earlier regimen, radiotherapy, temozolomide, or both, was most often both.

As regards this clone: The antigen is unknown.

TCRdb keeps only in-frame clones here, not all; method: immunoSEQ multiplex PCR. The sample lists about 42,000 clones, approximately 83% occurring once. V gave up 3 bases and J gave up 0 bases, with 6 bases separating them. Germline lookup yields CDR1 SGHAT and CDR2 FQNNGV. The CDR3 consists of 13 residues. Indicated time point: week 5, during vaccination. What each vaccine dose contained was 300 ug of mutant IDH1 20-mer peptide, accompanied by topical imiquimod. In every donor, the tumor was a new WHO grade 3 or 4 IDH1-mutant, ATRX-lost astrocytoma. This chain connects TRBV11-2 to TRBJ2-7; D is possibly TRBD2 (5 bases). The origin of this receptor is a middle-aged man with glioma. Here the sequenced sample was PBMCs, taken from a glioma patient whose treatment included an IDH1 peptide vaccine. CDR3 in amino acids: CASSFGGSYEQYF. CDR3 nucleotides: TGTGCCAGCAGCTTCGGAGGCTCCTACGAGCAGTACTTC.